These 11 T cell receptor beta chains came from one sample sequenced in a study of Graves' ophthalmopathy and Graves' hyperthyroidism. Beta-chain TCR CDR3 regions were amplified from RNA transcripts. Scientists carried out first-round RT-PCR using HTBI primers and then a second-round multiplex PCR. Each CDR3 protein gets one entry after TCRdb re-called the multiplex PCR reads with MiXCR. The repertoire has a few hundred thousand distinct CDR3 sequences, 15% to 20% of them found once; the top ten carry 2.4%. Sequencing used peripheral blood. The receptors originated from an adult woman with stable Graves' hyperthyroidism.

In this sample, this clonotype turned up many times. The chain links TRBV28 to TRBJ2-7; D is unclear. Germline values: CDR1 MDHEN, CDR2 SYDVKM. V lost 3 bases and J lost 3, with 12 bases in between. The CDR3 contains 14 residues. CDR3 sequence: CASSFPTKSYEQYF. The CDR3 coding sequence is TGTGCCAGCAGTTTCCCGACAAAAAGCTACGAGCAGTACTTC. The whole variable domain, filled in from reference TRBV28 and TRBJ2-7, reads DVKVTQSSRYLVKRTGEKVFLECVQDMDHENMFWYRQDPGLGLRLIYFSYDVKMKEKGDIPEGYSVSREKKERFSLILESASTNQTSMYLCASSFPTKSYEQYFGPGTRLTVT.

To note about this clonotype: One junction end disagrees with the germline gene, perhaps due to a read error. This chain links TRBV13 with TRBJ1-2; TRBD1 is a possible D gene (6 bases). This CDR3 contains 14 residues. The germline V gene has CDR1 PRHDT and CDR2 FYEKMQ (reference sequence). The CDR3 DNA sequence: TGTGCCTGCAGGAAACAGGGTTTAGGGAATGGCTACACCTTC. Its translation: CACRKQGLGNGYTF.

This clonotype occurred many times. A much larger clone differs from this one at a single base, so this may be a read error. The chain combines TRBV11-2 with TRBJ1-6, with 8 bases aligning to TRBD1. The CDR3 covers 14 residues. The germline V gene has CDR1 SGHAT and CDR2 FQNNGV. The CDR3 spells CASSLDRGRSHLHF. The CDR3 DNA follows: TGTGCCAGCAGCTTAGACAGGGGGCGTTCACACCTCCACTTT.

This clonotype was detected many times. V is TRBV12-3 or TRBV12-4 and J is TRBJ2-7, with a possible D match to TRBD1 (5 bases). The germline V and J ends were trimmed by 3 bases and 4 bases, with 13 bases remaining between them. This CDR3 region has 14 residues. The chain's CDR3 is CASSFTGRSYEQYF. CDR3 DNA: TGTGCCAGCAGTTTTACAGGAAGGAGTTACGAGCAGTACTTC.

The V and J genes are TRBV6-2 or TRBV6-3 and TRBJ1-1; D not resolved. V shed 0 bases and J shed 11 bases, with 13 bases lying between them. Germline CDR1 reads MNHEY; CDR2 reads SVGEGT. There are 13 residues in the CDR3. The CDR3 is CASSYSVPADAFF. Here the CDR3 DNA reads TGTGCCAGCAGTTACTCGGTACCTGCGGATGCTTTCTTT.

In its sample, this clonotype was seen many times. The chain has TRBV6-1 and TRBJ2-7; 10 nucleotides match TRBD2. J was trimmed by 5 bases and V by 1 base; bases with no gene match: 5. The germline gives CDR1 MNHNS, CDR2 SASEGT. CDR3 length: 15 amino acids. In DNA, the CDR3 is TGTGCCAGCAGTGAAGAGGTAACTAGCGGGAACGAGCAGTACTTC. It is translated as CASSEEVTSGNEQYF.

This clonotype was detected ten times or more. The chain recombines TRBV4-3 with TRBJ2-5, with D hard to call. Germline lookup yields CDR1 LGHNA and CDR2 YSLEER. Trimming pared 2 bases from V and 3 bases from J, leaving 13 bases between. This CDR3 comprises 15 residues. The CDR3 loop is CASSQTWSREETQYF. DNA of the CDR3: TGCGCCAGCAGCCAAACATGGTCAAGGGAAGAGACCCAGTACTTC.

Remarks on this clonotype: One end of the junction is discordant with germline, which a read error may explain. The genes are TRBV12-3 or TRBV12-4 and TRBJ1-5, with 7 bases matching TRBD1. The CDR3 length is 17 residues. The CDR3 region has the DNA TGCGCCAGCAGTTTAGCGATTGGACAGGCCGGTAGGCAGCCCCAGCGTTTT. It is translated as CASSLAIGQAGRQPQRF.

This clonotype appeared many times. The V gene is TRBV24-1, the J gene TRBJ2-5, with D perhaps matching TRBD1 (6 bases). Trimming pared 2 bases from V and 2 bases from J, leaving 14 bases between. The CDR3 contains 16 residues. The germline gives CDR1 KGHDR, CDR2 SFDVKD. The CDR3 nucleotides are TGTGCCACCAGTGATTCCCGAGGGGGACATCAAGAGACCCAGTACTTC. Residues: CATSDSRGGHQETQYF.

The table lists this clonotype with many counts. This chain connects TRBV7-2 to TRBJ2-7; 8 bases match TRBD1. In germline, CDR1 is SGHTA, CDR2 FQGNSA. The length of the CDR3 is 15 residues. Trimming at V came to 2 bases and at J to 4 bases, leaving 7 bases not matched to a gene. The chain's CDR3 is CASSLLTGALYEQYF. The CDR3, as DNA: TGTGCCAGCAGCTTATTGACAGGGGCCCTTTACGAGCAGTACTTC.

This clonotype was found many times. The chain combines TRBV12-3 or TRBV12-4 with TRBJ1-6; possibly TRBD1 for D (5 bases). Between the trimmed V and J ends, which lost 3 bases and 7 bases, there was a span of 13 bases. The CDR3 is 15 residues long. The CDR3 protein is CASSLVRGPNSPLHF. DNA of the CDR3: TGTGCCAGCAGTTTGGTGAGGGGACCGAATTCACCCCTCCACTTT.